Following are 13 T cell receptor beta chains from one sample sequenced in a study of shared clonotypes between healthy human individuals. Measured with immunoSEQ multiplex PCR; TCRdb has only the in-frame clones, and not every one. The data hold a few million clones, with more than 90% observed a single time. The sample comprised naive CD4+ T cells sorted from blood. Subset of the sample: CD45RA+ positively selected. Receptors originate from a man between 18 and 29 years old in good health.

For this clone: The same CDR3 can be traced to other DNA sequences in this sample. The CDR3 DNA is TGTGCCAGCAGTTACGACTCCTACGAGCAGTACTTC. Its translation: CASSYDSYEQYF. The chain combines TRBV6-5 with TRBJ2-7, with D hard to call. From germline, CDR1 is MNHEY and CDR2 SVGAGI. The V gene lost 2 bases and the J gene lost 0 bases, with 2 bases spanning the gap. The CDR3 totals 12 residues.

With regard to this clone: Other nucleotide sequences from this sample produce the same CDR3. The chain links TRBV29-1 to TRBJ1-1; 8 nucleotides line up with TRBD1. CDR3 length: 12 amino acids. Unmatched junction bases numbered 2, after V lost 3 bases and J lost 5 bases. Germline CDR1 and CDR2: SQVTM and ANQGSEA. In DNA form, the CDR3 reads TGCAGCGTTGACAGGGGGCTTACTGAAGCTTTCTTT. Translating gives CSVDRGLTEAFF.

This clone was picked up one time. The chain joins TRBV11-1 to TRBJ2-7; TRBD2 agrees at 10 bases. J gave up 6 bases and V 5 bases, and 4 bases lay outside the gene matches. Germline CDR1 and CDR2: SGHAT and FQDESV (reference sequence). The CDR3 is 13 residues long. DNA of the CDR3: TGTGCCAGCAGCCAAGCGGGGGGGCCCGAGCAGTACTTC. Translated, it gives CASSQAGGPEQYF.

The rearrangement links TRBV19 to TRBJ2-5; 7 positions agree with TRBD1. The CDR3 loop spans 17 amino acids. The trim removed 2 bases at V and 5 bases at J, leaving 14 bases unmatched. CDR1 and CDR2 from the germline V gene are LNHDA and SQIVND (reference sequence). CDR3 DNA: TGTGCCAGTAGTATAAGTAGGGGGCAACTGGCCAGGGAGACCCAGTACTTC. Protein product: CASSISRGQLARETQYF.

The rearrangement joins TRBV28 to TRBJ1-2; D is undetermined. Germline V lookup: CDR1 MDHEN, CDR2 SYDVKM. The CDR3 has 17 residues. The ends were cut back, 4 bases at V and 4 bases at J, with 22 bases in the middle. CDR3 in DNA: TGTGCCAGCAGTTCAGACGGGCTGGGTTCCGCGAGCTATGGCTACACCTTC. This gives the protein CASSSDGLGSASYGYTF.

J is TRBJ2-1 and V is TRBV7-6; D gene uncertain. Germline assignment: CDR1 SGHVS and CDR2 FNYEAQ. Trimming shortened V by 4 bases and J by 9 bases, and 16 bases separated the two germline ends. The CDR3 covers 14 residues. The CDR3 region is CASSSNGGGGEQFF. The CDR3 coding sequence is TGTGCCAGCAGCTCGAACGGCGGCGGTGGTGAGCAGTTCTTC.

The J gene is TRBJ2-2, the V gene TRBV5-6; the match to TRBD2 covers 7 bases. V lost 4 bases to trimming and J lost 4 bases; unmatched junction nucleotides: 7. This CDR3 comprises 15 residues. Germline V CDR1 and CDR2: SGHDT, YYEEEE. This CDR3 reads CASSPGLGGTGELFF. CDR3 nucleotide sequence: TGTGCCAGCAGCCCTGGACTAGGCGGCACCGGGGAGCTGTTTTTT.

The rearrangement joins TRBV30 to TRBJ1-6; unclear D gene. The germline CDR1 and CDR2 sequences are GTSNPN and SVGIG (reference sequence). CDR3 length: 15 amino acids. Trimming stripped 4 bases from V and 2 bases from J, with 12 bases between. The CDR3 reads CAWTRRPTYNSPLHF. The DNA of the CDR3 is TGTGCCTGGACCCGCCGGCCCACCTATAATTCACCCCTCCACTTT.

The chain uses TRBV7-9 and TRBJ2-7; D not certain. The V gene's germline CDR1 is SEHNR and CDR2 FQNEAQ (reference sequence). The V end was cut by 5 bases, the J end by 3 bases, with 11 bases between. This CDR3 has 13 residues. The CDR3, as DNA: TGTGCCAGCAGCCCCTCCCCGCACTACGAGCAGTACTTC. Its protein product is CASSPSPHYEQYF.

V usage is TRBV29-1 and J usage is TRBJ2-7, with D possibly matching TRBD2 (5 bases). This CDR3 contains 12 residues. V lost 7 bases, J lost 2 bases, and 12 bases lay in between. Germline CDR1 and CDR2: SQVTM and ANQGSEA. CDR3 residues: CSALDGTYEQYF. The CDR3 DNA reads as TGCAGCGCCTTGGACGGGACCTACGAGCAGTACTTC.

The chain is built from TRBV15 and TRBJ2-2; D remains unclear. Deletions cut 0 bases from V and 4 bases from J, with 12 bases between. The CDR3 sequence is 16 residues long. The germline CDR1 and CDR2 sequences are LNHNV and YYDKDF (reference sequence). CDR3 nucleotides: TGTGCCACCAGCAGAGATCGCCCGGGTGGCACCGGGGAGCTGTTTTTT. Translation: CATSRDRPGGTGELFF. The variable domain in full, with the rest retrieved from reference TRBV15 and TRBJ2-2, is DAMVIQNPRYQVTQFGKPVTLSCSQTLNHNVMYWYQQKSSQAPKLLFHYYDKDFNNEADTPDNFQSRRPNTSFCFLDIRSPGLGDTAMYLCATSRDRPGGTGELFFGEGSRLTVL.

The chain combines TRBV6-1 with TRBJ2-3; D might be TRBD2 (7 bases). The CDR3 is 13 residues long. The V and J ends lost 7 bases and 6 bases respectively, with 14 bases between them. Germline V gene sequence: CDR1 MNHNS, CDR2 SASEGT. The CDR3 sequence: CASNQGRGDTQYF. CDR3 coding DNA: TGTGCCAGCAATCAGGGGAGGGGGGATACGCAGTATTTT.

This rearrangement joins TRBV7-2 to TRBJ1-1; D is unclear. Germline CDR1 is SGHTA and CDR2 is FQGNSA. The CDR3 is made up of 15 amino acids. Trimming took off 1 base at V and 3 bases at J, with 12 bases between the two ends. In nucleotides, the CDR3 is TGTGCCAGCAGCTTAGGAGCAGGTTGGGACACTGAAGCTTTCTTT. Protein product: CASSLGAGWDTEAFF.